A selection of T cell receptor beta chains follows, all from one sample in a study of OX40 agonist ivuxolimab in advanced cancers. Some clones are missing from TCRdb's copy, which holds only in-frame ones; the method was immunoSEQ multiplex PCR. The top ten hold 0.5% of the sample, which has about 91,000 clones, roughly 87% seen once. The sample consisted of CD4+ or CD8+ T cells sorted from blood, taken in a trial of the OX40 agonist ivuxolimab. These receptors were taken from an adult with an advanced solid tumor such as melanoma, head and neck, liver or kidney cancer. CDR3s include the opening cysteine and the closing phenylalanine or tryptophan. The D gene is left open where the match is weak. Not all rows give a size; the values are once, few, many and, for expanded clones, a class.

d_gene: TRBD1
abundance: .
v_gene: TRBV6-5
j_gene: TRBJ2-2
CDR3aa: CASSTPGQGTGELFF
CDR3nt: TGTGCCAGCAGCACACCGGGACAGGGGACCGGGGAGCTGTTTTTT

d_gene: TRBD2
abundance: .
v_gene: TRBV9
j_gene: TRBJ2-7
CDR3aa: CASSVAGTTYEQYF
CDR3nt: TGTGCCAGCAGCGTAGCGGGGACTACCTACGAGCAGTACTTC

d_gene: .
abundance: .
v_gene: TRBV7-9
j_gene: TRBJ1-2
CDR3aa: CASSRPNYGYTF
CDR3nt: TGTGCCAGCTCCCGTCCCAACTATGGCTACACCTTC

d_gene: TRBD2
abundance: .
v_gene: TRBV7-2
j_gene: TRBJ2-1
CDR3aa: CASSPQAGGSYNEQFF
CDR3nt: TGTGCCAGCAGCCCCCAGGCGGGGGGTTCCTACAATGAGCAGTTCTTC

d_gene: .
abundance: .
v_gene: TRBV19
j_gene: TRBJ2-1
CDR3aa: CASSWGSSYNEQFF
CDR3nt: TGTGCCAGTAGTTGGGGGAGCTCCTACAATGAGCAGTTCTTC

d_gene: TRBD1
abundance: .
v_gene: TRBV25-1
j_gene: TRBJ1-1
CDR3aa: CASSDLKTGGRLAFF
CDR3nt: TGTGCCAGCAGTGACCTAAAGACAGGGGGGAGGTTGGCTTTCTTT

d_gene: .
abundance: .
v_gene: TRBV5-1
j_gene: TRBJ1-1
CDR3aa: CASSSSRGAFF
CDR3nt: TGCGCCAGCAGCTCTAGTCGTGGAGCTTTCTTT

d_gene: .
abundance: .
v_gene: TRBV2
j_gene: TRBJ2-7
CDR3aa: CASSEGAFYEQYF
CDR3nt: TGTGCCAGCAGTGAAGGGGCTTTCTACGAGCAGTACTTC

d_gene: .
abundance: once
v_gene: TRBV7-9
j_gene: TRBJ1-4
CDR3aa: CASSFGGEKLFF
CDR3nt: TGTGCCAGCAGCTTTGGGGGTGAAAAACTGTTTTTT

d_gene: .
abundance: .
v_gene: TRBV10-1
j_gene: TRBJ1-2
CDR3aa: CASSESQVYGYTF
CDR3nt: TGCGCCAGCAGTGAGTCGCAGGTATACGGCTACACCTTC